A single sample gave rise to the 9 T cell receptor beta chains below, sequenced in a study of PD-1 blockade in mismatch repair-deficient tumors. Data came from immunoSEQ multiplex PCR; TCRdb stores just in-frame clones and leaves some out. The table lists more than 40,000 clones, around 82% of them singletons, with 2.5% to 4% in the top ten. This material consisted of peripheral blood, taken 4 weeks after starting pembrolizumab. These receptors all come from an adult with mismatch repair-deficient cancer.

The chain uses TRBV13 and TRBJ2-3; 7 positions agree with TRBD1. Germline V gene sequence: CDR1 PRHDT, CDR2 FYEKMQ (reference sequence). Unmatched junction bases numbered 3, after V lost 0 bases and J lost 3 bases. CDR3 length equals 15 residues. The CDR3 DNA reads TGTGCCAGCAGCTTAGGGACAGGGCGGACAGATACGCAGTATTTT. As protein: CASSLGTGRTDTQYF.

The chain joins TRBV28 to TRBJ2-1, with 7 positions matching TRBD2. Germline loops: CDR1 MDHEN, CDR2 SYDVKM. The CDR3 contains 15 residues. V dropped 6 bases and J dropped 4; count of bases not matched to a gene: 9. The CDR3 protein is CASRNSGLSYNEQFF. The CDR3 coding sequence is TGTGCCAGCAGAAATAGCGGGCTTTCATACAATGAGCAGTTCTTC.

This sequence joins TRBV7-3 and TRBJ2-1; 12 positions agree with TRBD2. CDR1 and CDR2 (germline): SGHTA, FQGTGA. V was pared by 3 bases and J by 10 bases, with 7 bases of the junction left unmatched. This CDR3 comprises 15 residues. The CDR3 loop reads CASSFNGLAGQEQFF. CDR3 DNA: TGTGCCAGCAGCTTTAACGGACTAGCGGGACAGGAGCAGTTCTTC.

DNA for the CDR3: TGTGCAAGCGGCAGGGACACTGAAGCTTTCTTT. It translates to CASGRDTEAFF. V and J are TRBV11-1 and TRBJ1-1; TRBD1 is a possible D gene (5 bases). The CDR3 contains 11 residues. Looked up from germline, CDR1 is SGHAT and CDR2 is FQDESV (reference sequence).

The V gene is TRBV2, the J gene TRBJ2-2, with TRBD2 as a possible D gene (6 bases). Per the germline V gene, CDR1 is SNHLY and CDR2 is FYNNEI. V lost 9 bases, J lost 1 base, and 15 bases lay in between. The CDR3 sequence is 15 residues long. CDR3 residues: CARGDGSRNTGELFF. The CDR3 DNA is TGTGCCAGAGGGGACGGGAGCCGGAACACCGGGGAGCTGTTTTTT.

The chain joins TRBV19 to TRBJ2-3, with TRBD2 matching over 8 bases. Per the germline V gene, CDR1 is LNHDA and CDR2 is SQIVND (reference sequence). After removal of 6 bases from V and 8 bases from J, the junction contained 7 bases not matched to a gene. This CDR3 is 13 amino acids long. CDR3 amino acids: CASSPGTRSTQYF. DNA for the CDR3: TGTGCCAGTAGCCCCGGGACTAGGTCTACGCAGTATTTT.

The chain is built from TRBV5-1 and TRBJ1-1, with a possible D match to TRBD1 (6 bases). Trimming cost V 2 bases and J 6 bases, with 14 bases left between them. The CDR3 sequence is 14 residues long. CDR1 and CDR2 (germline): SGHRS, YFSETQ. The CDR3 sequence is CASSLRGGGAEAFF. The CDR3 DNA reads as TGCGCCAGCAGCTTACGAGGGGGTGGAGCTGAAGCTTTCTTT.

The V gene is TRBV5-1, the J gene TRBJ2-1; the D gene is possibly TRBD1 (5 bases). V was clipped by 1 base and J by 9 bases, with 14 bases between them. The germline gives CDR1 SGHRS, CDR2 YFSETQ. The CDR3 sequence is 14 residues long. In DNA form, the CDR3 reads TGCGCCAGCAGCTTGAATCCTCTAAGGGGTGAGCAGTTCTTC. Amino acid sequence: CASSLNPLRGEQFF.

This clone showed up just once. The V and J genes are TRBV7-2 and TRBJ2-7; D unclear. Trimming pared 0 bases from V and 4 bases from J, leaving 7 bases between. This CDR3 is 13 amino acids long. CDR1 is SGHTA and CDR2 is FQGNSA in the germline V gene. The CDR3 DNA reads TGTGCCAGCAGCTTAGCGTTAGGTTACGAGCAGTACTTC. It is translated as CASSLALGYEQYF.